The 15 T cell receptor beta chains listed next were all sequenced from one sample in a study of beta chain features in type 1 diabetes. Overall study results and limits: All four CD4+ subsets from Type 1 diabetes patients carried moderately but significantly shorter TCRB CDR3s.

As every portion of the isolated RNA was reverse transcribed, the sequencing read expressed TCRB transcripts. Assay used: immunoSEQ multiplex PCR; TCRdb lists only in-frame clones, some missing. The sample lists about 650,000 clones, around 11% occurring once. Which antigens these TCRs recognize remains unknown. Sequenced input: naive CD4+ T cells from blood. Receptors were obtained from a man aged 25 to 40 with type 1 diabetes.

Here the CDR3 DNA reads TGTGCCAGCAGCATAGGGTACAATGAGCAGTTCTTC. Its protein product is CASSIGYNEQFF. The V gene is TRBV7-9, the J gene TRBJ2-1; D unresolved. Trimming pared 5 bases from V and 4 bases from J, leaving 6 bases between. The CDR3 has 12 amino acids. Germline CDR1 and CDR2: SEHNR and FQNEAQ (reference sequence).

This clone was detected once. The chain links TRBV28 to TRBJ2-3, with D possibly matching TRBD2 (5 bases). Germline loops: CDR1 MDHEN, CDR2 SYDVKM. CDR3 size: 12 residues. Trimming removed 3 bases at V and 8 bases at J, with 9 bases between. Here the CDR3 DNA reads TGTGCCAGCAGTTTGAGGGAAGGTACGCAGTATTTT. The encoded protein is CASSLREGTQYF.

This clone appeared a few times. The rearrangement links TRBV7-2 to TRBJ1-5; D is unresolved. The CDR3 contains 15 residues. V was shortened by 1 base and J by 0 bases, with 7 bases between the two germline ends. In germline, CDR1 is SGHTA, CDR2 FQGNSA. CDR3 nucleotides: TGTGCCAGCAGCTTAGTTTGGTTTAGCAATCAGCCCCAGCATTTT. Translation gives CASSLVWFSNQPQHF.

This clone was counted a few times. Other DNA sequences of this sample code for an identical CDR3. CDR3: CASSPPGGGYTF. In DNA form, the CDR3 reads TGTGCCAGCTCACCCCCCGGAGGCGGCTACACCTTC. The rearrangement links TRBV18 to TRBJ1-2, with D hard to call. This CDR3 has 12 residues. Germline CDR1 is KGHSH and CDR2 is LQKENI. The V gene lost 3 bases and the J gene lost 8 bases, with 10 bases spanning the gap.

V is TRBV7-8 and J is TRBJ1-5; 8 bases match TRBD1. The V gene end was trimmed by 2 bases and the J gene end by 1 base; junction bases not matched to a gene: 1. Germline lookup yields CDR1 SGHVS and CDR2 FQNEAQ. The CDR3 consists of 15 residues. CDR3 protein: CASSLRTGSNQPQHF. The CDR3 DNA is TGTGCCAGCAGCTTAAGGACAGGGAGCAATCAGCCCCAGCATTTT.

J is TRBJ1-2 and V is TRBV6-5; 9 nucleotides line up with TRBD1. The J segment lost 4 bases and the V segment lost 4 bases, leaving 10 bases of the junction unmatched. Germline CDR1 and CDR2: MNHEY and SVGAGI. The CDR3 consists of 16 residues. This CDR3 is CASSWGTGRRIYGYTF. The CDR3 coding sequence is TGTGCCAGCAGTTGGGGGACAGGGCGGCGTATCTATGGCTACACCTTC.

The chain uses TRBV4-2 and TRBJ2-1, with no clear D. The germline V gene encodes CDR1 LGHNA and CDR2 YNFKEQ. Trimming took off 1 base at V and 4 bases at J, with 11 bases between the two ends. The CDR3 runs 15 residues. CDR3 coding DNA: TGTGCCAGCAGCCAAGCTCCGACGGAATACAATGAGCAGTTCTTC. Encoded protein: CASSQAPTEYNEQFF.

V usage is TRBV18 and J usage is TRBJ1-6, with TRBD1 matching over 8 bases. The V segment lost 4 bases and the J segment 7 bases; nucleotides outside the gene matches: 6. From germline, CDR1 is KGHSH and CDR2 LQKENI. CDR3 size: 15 residues. The CDR3 spells CASSHSTGENSPLHF. Here the CDR3 DNA reads TGTGCCAGCTCACATTCGACAGGGGAAAATTCACCCCTCCACTTT.

The chain couples TRBV5-1 to TRBJ2-5; tentatively, D is TRBD1 (5 bases). The length of the CDR3 is 16 residues. Germline CDR1 is SGHRS and CDR2 is YFSETQ. V lost 2 bases and J lost 2, with 16 bases in between. The CDR3 sequence: CASSFIDGREQETQYF. DNA of the CDR3: TGCGCCAGCAGCTTTATCGATGGCAGGGAACAAGAGACCCAGTACTTC.

This clone appeared a few times. The rearrangement joins TRBV9 to TRBJ2-7; D may be TRBD1 (5 bases). The CDR3 has 15 amino acids. In germline, CDR1 is SGDLS, CDR2 YYNGEE. Trimming removed 4 bases at V and 6 bases at J, with 20 bases between. Here the CDR3 reads CASSRSGLIMGEQYF. The DNA for the CDR3 is TGTGCCAGCAGCCGATCAGGGCTGATCATGGGCGAGCAGTACTTC.

This clone was picked up a small number of times. The chain combines TRBV5-6 with TRBJ2-7; no definite D call. The CDR3 loop spans 14 amino acids. The V end lost 0 bases, the J end lost 2 bases, and 9 bases lay between the germline ends. The germline gives CDR1 SGHDT, CDR2 YYEEEE. The CDR3 nucleotides read TGTGCCAGCAGCTTGGTGAGGAACCCCTACGAGCAGTACTTC. Its translation: CASSLVRNPYEQYF.

This clone was seen only a few times. This rearrangement joins TRBV6-1 to TRBJ1-6, with TRBD1 as a possible D gene (6 bases). CDR1 is MNHNS, CDR2 SASEGT, per germline. Trimming shortened V by 4 bases and J by 4 bases, and 14 bases separated the two germline ends. This CDR3 spans 16 amino acids. CDR3 bases: TGTGCCAGCAGTGGACAGGTGCAGTTGTATAATTCACCCCTCCACTTT. Its protein is CASSGQVQLYNSPLHF.

This clone was seen a few times. The chain has TRBV30 and TRBJ2-7; D possibly corresponds to TRBD1 (5 bases). The V gene lost 2 bases and the J gene lost 7 bases, with 15 bases spanning the gap. Germline V gene lookup returns CDR1 GTSNPN and CDR2 SVGIG (reference sequence). The CDR3 spans 13 residues. The CDR3 DNA is TGTGCCTGGAGTTTCGGCAGGGCGAGGGAGCAGTACTTC. Translated: CAWSFGRAREQYF.

The chain recombines TRBV9 with TRBJ2-5, with D perhaps TRBD1 (6 bases). The CDR3 is 15 residues long. From germline, CDR1 is SGDLS and CDR2 YYNGEE. The ends were cut back, 0 bases at V and 2 bases at J, with 11 bases in the middle. CDR3 DNA sequence: TGTGCCAGCAGCGTAGATGGGGGCGGTCAAGAGACCCAGTACTTC. Translation gives CASSVDGGGQETQYF.

This chain links TRBV2 with TRBJ2-6; D gene ambiguous. The V end was cut by 7 bases, the J end by 4 bases, with 8 bases between. The CDR3 contains 13 residues. Germline loops: CDR1 SNHLY, CDR2 FYNNEI. The CDR3 reads CASTNTGANVLTF. CDR3 sequence (DNA): TGTGCCAGCACCAATACGGGGGCCAACGTCCTGACTTTC.